This paragraph covers one T cell receptor (beta chain) sequence. The antigen remains unidentified. This specimen comes from a study of T cell responses to AZD1222 COVID-19 vaccine. The CDR3 totals 16 residues. V was clipped by 3 bases and J by 2 bases, with 15 bases between them. From germline, CDR1 is SGHTA and CDR2 FQGNSA. Overall study results and limits: The number of AZD1222 recipients seropositive at baseline was only 5 to 7. Breadth and depth of Spike-specific TCRs rose after two AZD1222 doses.

The protocol was immunoSEQ multiplex PCR, while the TCRdb copy is restricted to in-frame clones and leaves out a portion. Altogether about 120,000 clones are present, roughly 90% being singletons, with the ten largest covering more than 6%. Sequences were derived from peripheral blood, sampled 28 days after the second AZD1222 dose. The gene calls are TRBV7-2 and TRBJ2-3; possibly TRBD1 or TRBD2 for D (5 bases each). The receptor comes from an adult who received the AZD1222 COVID-19 vaccine. This CDR3 reads CASSFNGRGTTDTQYF. For the CDR3, the DNA is TGTGCCAGCAGCTTTAATGGGCGAGGGACCACAGATACGCAGTATTTT.